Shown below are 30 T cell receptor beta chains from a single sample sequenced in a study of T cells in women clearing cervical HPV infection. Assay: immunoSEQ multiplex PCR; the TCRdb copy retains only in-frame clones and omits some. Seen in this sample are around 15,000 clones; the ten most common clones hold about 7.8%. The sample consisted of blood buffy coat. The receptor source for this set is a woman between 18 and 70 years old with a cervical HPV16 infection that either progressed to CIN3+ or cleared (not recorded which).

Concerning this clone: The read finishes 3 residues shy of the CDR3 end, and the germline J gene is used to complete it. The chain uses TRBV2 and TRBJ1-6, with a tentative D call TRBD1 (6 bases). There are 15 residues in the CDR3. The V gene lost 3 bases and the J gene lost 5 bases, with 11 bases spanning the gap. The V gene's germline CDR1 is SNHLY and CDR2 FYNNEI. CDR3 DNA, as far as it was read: TGTGCCAGCAGTGACCGGACAGCTAATAATTCACCC. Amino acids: CASSDRTANNSP. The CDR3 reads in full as CASSDRTANNSPLHF.

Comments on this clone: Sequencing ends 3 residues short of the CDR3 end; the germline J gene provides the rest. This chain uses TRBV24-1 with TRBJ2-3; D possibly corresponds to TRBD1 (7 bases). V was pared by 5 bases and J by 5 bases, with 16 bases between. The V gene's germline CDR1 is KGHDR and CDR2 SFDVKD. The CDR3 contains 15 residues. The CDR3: CATSAHFRGEDTQYF. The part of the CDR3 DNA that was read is TGTGCCACCAGTGCCCACTTCAGGGGGGAAGATACG.

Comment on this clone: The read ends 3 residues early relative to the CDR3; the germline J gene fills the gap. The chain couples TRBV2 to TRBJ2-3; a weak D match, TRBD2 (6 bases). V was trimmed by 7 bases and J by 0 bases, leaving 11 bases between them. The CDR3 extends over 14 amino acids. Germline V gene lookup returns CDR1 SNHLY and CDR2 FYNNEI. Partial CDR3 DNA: TGTGCCAGCACGGGACTTTCTAGCACAGATACG. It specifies CASTGLSSTDT. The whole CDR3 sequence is CASTGLSSTDTQYF.

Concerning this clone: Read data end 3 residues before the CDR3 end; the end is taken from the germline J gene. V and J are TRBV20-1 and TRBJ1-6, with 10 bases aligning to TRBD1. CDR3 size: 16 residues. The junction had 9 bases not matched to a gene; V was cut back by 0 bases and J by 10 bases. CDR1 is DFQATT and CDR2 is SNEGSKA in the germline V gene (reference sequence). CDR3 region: CSARDQDRGVVSPLHF. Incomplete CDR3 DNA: TGCAGTGCTAGAGACCAGGACAGGGGGGTAGTATCACCC.

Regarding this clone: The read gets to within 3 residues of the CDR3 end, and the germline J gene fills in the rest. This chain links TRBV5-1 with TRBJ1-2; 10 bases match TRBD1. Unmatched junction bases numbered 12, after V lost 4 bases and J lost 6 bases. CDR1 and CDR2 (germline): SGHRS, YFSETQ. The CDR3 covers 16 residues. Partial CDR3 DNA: TGCGCCAGCAGCCCCGAATCTTCGGACAGGGGGAATGGC. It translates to CASSPESSDRGNG. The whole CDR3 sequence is CASSPESSDRGNGYTF.

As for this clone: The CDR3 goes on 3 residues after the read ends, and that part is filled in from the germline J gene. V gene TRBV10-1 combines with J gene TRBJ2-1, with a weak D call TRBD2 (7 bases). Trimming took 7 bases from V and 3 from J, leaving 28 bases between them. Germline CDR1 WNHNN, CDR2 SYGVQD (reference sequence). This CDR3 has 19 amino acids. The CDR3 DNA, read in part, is TGCGCCAGCAAAAGGACCTCCTTGGCGGGGGCCGCGGACTACAATGAG. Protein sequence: CASKRTSLAGAADYNE. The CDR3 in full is CASKRTSLAGAADYNEQFF.

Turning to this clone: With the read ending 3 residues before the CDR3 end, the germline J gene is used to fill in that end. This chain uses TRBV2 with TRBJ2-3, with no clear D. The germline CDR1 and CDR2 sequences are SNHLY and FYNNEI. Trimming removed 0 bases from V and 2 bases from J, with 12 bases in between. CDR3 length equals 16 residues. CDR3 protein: CASSEASGTNTDTQYF. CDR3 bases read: TGTGCCAGCAGTGAAGCGTCGGGTACCAACACAGATACG.

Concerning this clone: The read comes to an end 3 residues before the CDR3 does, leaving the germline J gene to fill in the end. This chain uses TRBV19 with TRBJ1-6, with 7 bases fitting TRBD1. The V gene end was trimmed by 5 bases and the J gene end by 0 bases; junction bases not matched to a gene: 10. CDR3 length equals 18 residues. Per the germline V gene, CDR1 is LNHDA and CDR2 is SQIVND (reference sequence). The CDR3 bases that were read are TGTGCCAGTAGTCCGCGGACAGGCTCCAGCTCCTATAATTCACCC. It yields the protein CASSPRTGSSSYNSP. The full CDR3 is CASSPRTGSSSYNSPLHF.

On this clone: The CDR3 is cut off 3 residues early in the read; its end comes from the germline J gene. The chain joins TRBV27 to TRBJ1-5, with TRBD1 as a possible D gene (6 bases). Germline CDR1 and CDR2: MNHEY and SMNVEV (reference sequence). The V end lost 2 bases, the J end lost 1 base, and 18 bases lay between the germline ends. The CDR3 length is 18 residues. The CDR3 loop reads CASSLRPPGVQSNQPQHF. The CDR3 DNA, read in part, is TGTGCCAGCAGTTTACGCCCCCCAGGGGTCCAAAGCAATCAGCCC.

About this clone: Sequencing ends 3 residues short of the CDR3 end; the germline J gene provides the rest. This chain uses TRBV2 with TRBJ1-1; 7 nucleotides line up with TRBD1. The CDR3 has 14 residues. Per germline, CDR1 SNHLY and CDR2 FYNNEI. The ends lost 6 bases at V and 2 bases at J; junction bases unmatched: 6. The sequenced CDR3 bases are TGTGCCAGCAGACGGCAGGGGGGAAACACTGAA. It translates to CASRRQGGNTE. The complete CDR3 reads CASRRQGGNTEAFF.

The CDR3 spells CASSSERRSNEQFF. The CDR3 bases that were read are TGTGCCAGTAGTAGCGAGCGTCGGTCCAATGAG. The chain carries TRBV19 and TRBJ2-1, with D unclear. With the read ending 3 residues before the CDR3 end, the germline J gene is used to fill in that end. The V and J ends lost 4 bases and 6 bases respectively, with 13 bases between them. This CDR3 comprises 14 residues. Germline V gene lookup returns CDR1 LNHDA and CDR2 SQIVND (reference sequence). Combining the CDR3 with reference TRBV19 and TRBJ2-1 gives the whole variable domain DGGITQSPKYLFRKEGQNVTLSCEQNLNHDAMYWYRQDPGQGLRLIYYSQIVNDFQKGDIAEGYSVSREKKESFPLTVTSAQKNPTAFYLCASSSERRSNEQFFGPGTRLTVL.

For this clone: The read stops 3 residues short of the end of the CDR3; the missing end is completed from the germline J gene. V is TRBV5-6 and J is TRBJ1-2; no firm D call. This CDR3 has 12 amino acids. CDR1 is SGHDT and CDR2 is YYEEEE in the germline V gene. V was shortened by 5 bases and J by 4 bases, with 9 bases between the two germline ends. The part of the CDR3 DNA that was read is TGTGCCAGCAGTGTTACAGCCTATGGC. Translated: CASSVTAYG. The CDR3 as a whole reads CASSVTAYGYTF.

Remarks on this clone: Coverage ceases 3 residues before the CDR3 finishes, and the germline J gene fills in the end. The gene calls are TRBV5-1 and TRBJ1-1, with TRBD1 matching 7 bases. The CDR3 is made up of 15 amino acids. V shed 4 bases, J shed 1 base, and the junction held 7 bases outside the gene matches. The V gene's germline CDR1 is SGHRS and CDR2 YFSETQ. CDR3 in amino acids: CASSGSQGGNTEAFF. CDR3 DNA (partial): TGCGCCAGCAGCGGAAGCCAGGGGGGGAACACTGAA.

The sequenced part of the CDR3 DNA is TGTGCCAGTAGAACGGCAGGGGGAATAATTGGGTATGGC. It yields the protein CASRTAGGIIGYG. The full CDR3 is CASRTAGGIIGYGYTF. The V and J genes are TRBV19 and TRBJ1-2, with TRBD1 matching over 7 bases. The read falls 3 residues short of the CDR3 end, and the missing part is taken from the germline J gene. Trimming took 6 bases from V and 5 from J; bases not matched to a gene: 15. The CDR3 loop spans 16 amino acids. CDR1 and CDR2 from the germline V gene are LNHDA and SQIVND (reference sequence). Combining the CDR3 with reference TRBV19 and TRBJ1-2 gives the whole variable domain DGGITQSPKYLFRKEGQNVTLSCEQNLNHDAMYWYRQDPGQGLRLIYYSQIVNDFQKGDIAEGYSVSREKKESFPLTVTSAQKNPTAFYLCASRTAGGIIGYGYTFGSGTRLTVV.

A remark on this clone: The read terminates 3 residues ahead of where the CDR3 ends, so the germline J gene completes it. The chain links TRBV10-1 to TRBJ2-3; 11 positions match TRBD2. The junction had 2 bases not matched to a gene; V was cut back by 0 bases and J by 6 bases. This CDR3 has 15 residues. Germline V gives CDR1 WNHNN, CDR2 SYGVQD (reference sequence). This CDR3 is CASSESTSGEDTQYF. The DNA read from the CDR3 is TGCGCCAGCAGTGAGTCGACTAGCGGGGAGGATACG.

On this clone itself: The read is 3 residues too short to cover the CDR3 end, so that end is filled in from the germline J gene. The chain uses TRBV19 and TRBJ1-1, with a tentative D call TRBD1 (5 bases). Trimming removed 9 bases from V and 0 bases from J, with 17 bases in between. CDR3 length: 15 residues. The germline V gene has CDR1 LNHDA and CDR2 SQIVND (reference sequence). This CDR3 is CASQPGEGVNTEAFF. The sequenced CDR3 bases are TGTGCCAGCCAACCCGGAGAAGGGGTGAACACTGAA.

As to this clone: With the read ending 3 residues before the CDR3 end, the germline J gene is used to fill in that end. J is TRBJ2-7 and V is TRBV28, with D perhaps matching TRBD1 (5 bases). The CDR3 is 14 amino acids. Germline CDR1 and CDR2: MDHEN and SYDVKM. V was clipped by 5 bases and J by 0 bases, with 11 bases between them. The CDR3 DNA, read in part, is TGTGCCAGCAGTCCCTACAGGAGCTCCTACGAG. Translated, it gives CASSPYRSSYE. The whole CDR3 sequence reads CASSPYRSSYEQYF. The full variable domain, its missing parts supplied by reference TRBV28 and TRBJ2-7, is DVKVTQSSRYLVKRTGEKVFLECVQDMDHENMFWYRQDPGLGLRLIYFSYDVKMKEKGDIPEGYSVSREKKERFSLILESASTNQTSMYLCASSPYRSSYEQYFGPGTRLTVT.

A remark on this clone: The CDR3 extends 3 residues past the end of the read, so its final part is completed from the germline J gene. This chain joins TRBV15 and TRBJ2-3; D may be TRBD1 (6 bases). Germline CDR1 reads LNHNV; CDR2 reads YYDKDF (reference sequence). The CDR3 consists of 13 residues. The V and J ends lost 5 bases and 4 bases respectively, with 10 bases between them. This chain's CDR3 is CATSRQEADTQYF. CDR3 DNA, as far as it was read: TGTGCCACCAGCCGACAGGAGGCAGATACG.

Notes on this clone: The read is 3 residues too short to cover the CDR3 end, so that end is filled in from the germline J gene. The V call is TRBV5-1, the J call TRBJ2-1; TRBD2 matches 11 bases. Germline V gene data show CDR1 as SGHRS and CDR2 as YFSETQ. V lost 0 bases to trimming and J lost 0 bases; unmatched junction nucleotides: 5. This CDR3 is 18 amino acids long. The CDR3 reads CASSLAPSGGSSYNEQFF. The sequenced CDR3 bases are TGCGCCAGCAGCTTGGCCCCTAGCGGGGGGAGCTCCTACAATGAG.

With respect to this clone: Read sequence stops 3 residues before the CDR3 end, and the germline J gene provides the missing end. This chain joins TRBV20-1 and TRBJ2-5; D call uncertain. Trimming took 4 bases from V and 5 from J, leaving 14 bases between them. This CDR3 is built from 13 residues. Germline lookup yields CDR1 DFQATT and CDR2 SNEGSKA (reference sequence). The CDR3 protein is CSANYRVLETQYF. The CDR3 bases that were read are TGCAGTGCTAATTATCGCGTTCTCGAGACC.

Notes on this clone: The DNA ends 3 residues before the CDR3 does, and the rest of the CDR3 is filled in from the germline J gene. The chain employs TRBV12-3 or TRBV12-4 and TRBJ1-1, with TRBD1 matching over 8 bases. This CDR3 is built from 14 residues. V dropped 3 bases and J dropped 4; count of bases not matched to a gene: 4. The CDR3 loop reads CASSLSQGATEAFF. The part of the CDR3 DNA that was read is TGTGCCAGCAGTTTGTCCCAGGGGGCCACTGAA.

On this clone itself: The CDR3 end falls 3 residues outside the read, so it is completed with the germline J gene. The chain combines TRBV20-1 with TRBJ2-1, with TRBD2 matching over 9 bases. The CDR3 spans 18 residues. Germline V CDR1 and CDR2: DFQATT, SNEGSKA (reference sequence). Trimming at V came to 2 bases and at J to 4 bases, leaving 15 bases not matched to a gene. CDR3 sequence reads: CSARNPLRGSGGYNEQFF. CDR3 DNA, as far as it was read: TGCAGTGCTAGAAACCCCCTTCGGGGTAGCGGGGGATACAATGAG.

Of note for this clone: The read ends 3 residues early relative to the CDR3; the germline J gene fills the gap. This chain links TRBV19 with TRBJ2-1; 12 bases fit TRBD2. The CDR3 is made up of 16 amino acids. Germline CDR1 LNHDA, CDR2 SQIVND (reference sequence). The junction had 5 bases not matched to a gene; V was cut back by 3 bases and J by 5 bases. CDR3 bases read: TGTGCCAGTAGTATCCTAGCGGGGGGGCCCCACAATGAG. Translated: CASSILAGGPHNE. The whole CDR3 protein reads CASSILAGGPHNEQFF.

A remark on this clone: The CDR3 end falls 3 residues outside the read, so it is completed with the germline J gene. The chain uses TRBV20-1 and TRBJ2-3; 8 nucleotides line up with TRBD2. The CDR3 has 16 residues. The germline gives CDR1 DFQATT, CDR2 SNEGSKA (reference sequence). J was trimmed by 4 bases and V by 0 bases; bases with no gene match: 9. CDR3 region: CSARDGGLVRADTQYF. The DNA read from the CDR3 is TGCAGTGCTAGAGATGGGGGACTAGTTCGAGCAGATACG.

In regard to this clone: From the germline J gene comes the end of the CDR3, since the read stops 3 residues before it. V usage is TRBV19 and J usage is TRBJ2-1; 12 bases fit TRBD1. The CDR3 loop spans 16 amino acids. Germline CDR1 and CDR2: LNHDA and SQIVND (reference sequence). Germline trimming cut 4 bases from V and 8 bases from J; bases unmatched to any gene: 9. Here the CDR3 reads CASSRGAGTGGDEQFF. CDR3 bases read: TGTGCCAGTAGTAGAGGGGCAGGGACAGGGGGCGATGAG.

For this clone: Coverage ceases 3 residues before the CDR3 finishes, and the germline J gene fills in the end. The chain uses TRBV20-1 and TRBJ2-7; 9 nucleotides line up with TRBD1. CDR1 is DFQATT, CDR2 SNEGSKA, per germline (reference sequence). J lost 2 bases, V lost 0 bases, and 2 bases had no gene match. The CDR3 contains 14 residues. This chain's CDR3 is CSAREDRGAYEQYF. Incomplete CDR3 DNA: TGCAGTGCTAGAGAGGACAGGGGCGCCTACGAG.

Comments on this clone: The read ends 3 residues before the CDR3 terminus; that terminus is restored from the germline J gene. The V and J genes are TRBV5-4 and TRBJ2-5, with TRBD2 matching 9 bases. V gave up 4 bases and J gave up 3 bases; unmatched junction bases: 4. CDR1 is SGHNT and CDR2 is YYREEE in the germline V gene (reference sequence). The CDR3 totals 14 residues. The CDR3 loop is CASSLRLAEETQYF. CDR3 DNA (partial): TGTGCCAGCAGCCTGCGACTAGCGGAAGAGACC.

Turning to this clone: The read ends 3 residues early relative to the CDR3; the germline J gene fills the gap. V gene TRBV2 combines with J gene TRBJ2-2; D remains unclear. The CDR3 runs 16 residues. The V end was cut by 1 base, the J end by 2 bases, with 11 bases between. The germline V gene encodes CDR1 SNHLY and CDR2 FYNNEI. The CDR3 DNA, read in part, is TGTGCCAGCAGTGAAGTTAGGGCAGGAAACACCGGGGAG. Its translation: CASSEVRAGNTGE. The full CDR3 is CASSEVRAGNTGELFF.

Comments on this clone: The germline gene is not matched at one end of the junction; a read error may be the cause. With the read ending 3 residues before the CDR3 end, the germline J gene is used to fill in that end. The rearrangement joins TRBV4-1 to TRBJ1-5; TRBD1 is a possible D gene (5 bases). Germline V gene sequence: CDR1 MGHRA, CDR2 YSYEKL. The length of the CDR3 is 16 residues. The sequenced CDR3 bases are TGCACCAGCAGCCAAGATAGGGGAGGGCCAAATCAGCCC. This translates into CTSSQDRGGPNQP. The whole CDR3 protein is CTSSQDRGGPNQPQHF.

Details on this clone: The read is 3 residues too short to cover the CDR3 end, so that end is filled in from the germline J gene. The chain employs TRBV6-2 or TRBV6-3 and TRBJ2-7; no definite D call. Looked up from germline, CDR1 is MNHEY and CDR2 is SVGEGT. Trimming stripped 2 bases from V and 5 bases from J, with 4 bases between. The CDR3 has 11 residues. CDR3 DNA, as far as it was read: TGTGCCAGCAGTTACGTCAACGAG. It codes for CASSYVNE. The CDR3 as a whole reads CASSYVNEQYF.